The 14 T cell receptor beta chains below were found in one sample sequenced in a study of shared clonotypes between healthy human individuals. Profiling relied on immunoSEQ multiplex PCR, and the TCRdb table lists in-frame clones only, not all of them. Among just over 2,000,000 clones listed, around 95% were seen once. Input material: naive CD4+ T cells sorted from blood. The sample's subset: CD45RA+ positively selected. The source is a man between 18 and 35 years old in good health.

The chain couples TRBV4-2 to TRBJ2-7; 8 bases agree with TRBD2. V shed 3 bases, J shed 2 bases, and the junction held 12 bases outside the gene matches. Germline loops: CDR1 LGHNA, CDR2 YNFKEQ. There are 17 residues in the CDR3. CDR3 coding DNA: TGTGCCAGCAGCCATGCGGGAATGGCGGGAGGACCCTACGAGCAGTACTTC. The encoded protein is CASSHAGMAGGPYEQYF.

The V call is TRBV28, the J call TRBJ2-7; 8 nucleotides align to TRBD1. V gave up 6 bases and J gave up 10 bases; unmatched junction bases: 5. The CDR3 sequence is 11 residues long. Germline assignment: CDR1 MDHEN and CDR2 SYDVKM. The CDR3 is CASRQGAAQYF. The CDR3 DNA is TGTGCCAGCAGGCAGGGGGCGGCTCAGTACTTC.

This clone was detected once. The chain links TRBV30 to TRBJ1-6; the D is unclear. This CDR3 is 15 amino acids long. The V gene lost 2 bases and the J gene lost 5 bases, with 13 bases spanning the gap. CDR1 and CDR2 (germline): GTSNPN, SVGIG (reference sequence). As DNA, the CDR3 is TGTGCCTGGAGTACCACGAGACAAAATAATTCACCCCTCCACTTT. Residues: CAWSTTRQNNSPLHF.

The V call is TRBV30, the J call TRBJ2-6; D gene ambiguous. Germline lookup yields CDR1 GTSNPN and CDR2 SVGIG (reference sequence). The CDR3 has 14 residues. V shed 3 bases and J shed 0 bases, with 6 bases lying between them. CDR3 sequence: CAWRFSSGANVLTF. For the CDR3, the DNA is TGTGCCTGGAGGTTTAGCTCTGGGGCCAACGTCCTGACTTTC.

The chain has TRBV7-6 and TRBJ2-5; D is undetermined. V was pared by 1 base and J by 5 bases, with 8 bases between. There are 13 residues in the CDR3. Germline loops: CDR1 SGHVS, CDR2 FNYEAQ. In DNA, the CDR3 is TGTGCCAGCAGCTTAGGATTCGCGGAGACCCAGTACTTC. Protein product: CASSLGFAETQYF.

This rearrangement joins TRBV25-1 to TRBJ2-1; D not certain. This CDR3 spans 13 amino acids. V lost 2 bases, J lost 4 bases, and 6 bases lay in between. Germline CDR1 is MGHDK and CDR2 is SYGVNS. CDR3 bases: TGTGCCAGCAGTGAACCCACTTACAATGAGCAGTTCTTC. Its translation is CASSEPTYNEQFF.

The CDR3, as DNA: TGTGCCAGCAGCCTAGGCGAGTACCAAGAGACCCAGTACTTC. Its protein is CASSLGEYQETQYF. The rearrangement uses TRBV7-9 and TRBJ2-5; no clear D. The germline V and J ends were trimmed by 5 bases and 0 bases, with 10 bases remaining between them. Germline V gene sequence: CDR1 SEHNR, CDR2 FQNEAQ (reference sequence). The CDR3 runs 14 residues.

V and J are TRBV5-1 and TRBJ2-7; 7 bases align to TRBD2. Germline V gene data show CDR1 as SGHRS and CDR2 as YFSETQ. V was pared by 10 bases and J by 0 bases, with 10 bases of the junction left unmatched. This CDR3 has 14 amino acids. CDR3 nucleotide sequence: TGCGCCTCCGCACGATCGGGGGGCTCCTACGAGCAGTACTTC. Protein sequence: CASARSGGSYEQYF. Variable domain in full (rest from reference TRBV5-1 and TRBJ2-7): KAGVTQTPRYLIKTRGQQVTLSCSPISGHRSVSWYQQTPGQGLQFLFEYFSETQRNKGNFPGRFSGRQFSNSRSEMNVSTLELGDSALYLCASARSGGSYEQYFGPGTRLTVT.

The V gene is TRBV2, the J gene TRBJ2-7; 8 bases fit TRBD2. Germline V lookup: CDR1 SNHLY, CDR2 FYNNEI. The CDR3 extends over 14 amino acids. Losses at the gene ends were 2 bases for V and 5 bases for J; bases not matched to a gene: 5. CDR3 in amino acids: CASSEILAAHEQYF. Here the CDR3 DNA reads TGTGCCAGCAGTGAAATACTAGCGGCCCACGAGCAGTACTTC. The full variable domain, with the rest looked up from reference TRBV2 and TRBJ2-7, is EPEVTQTPSHQVTQMGQEVILRCVPISNHLYFYWYRQILGQKVEFLVSFYNNEISEKSEIFDDQFSVERPDGSNFTLKIRSTKLEDSAMYFCASSEILAAHEQYFGPGTRLTVT.

The chain combines TRBV4-1 with TRBJ2-7; 13 bases align to TRBD2. This CDR3 spans 16 amino acids. Germline values: CDR1 MGHRA, CDR2 YSYEKL. With V trimmed by 1 base and J by 5 bases, 5 bases remained unmatched. The CDR3 is CASSQAGTSGTHEQYF. The CDR3 nucleotides are TGCGCCAGCAGCCAAGCCGGGACTAGCGGGACTCACGAGCAGTACTTC.

This sequence joins TRBV13 and TRBJ2-7; TRBD2 agrees at 12 bases. Germline loops: CDR1 PRHDT, CDR2 FYEKMQ (reference sequence). The V gene end was trimmed by 2 bases and the J gene end by 5 bases; junction bases not matched to a gene: 7. The CDR3 is 16 amino acids. DNA of the CDR3: TGTGCCAGCAGCTTACGCCTAGCGGGAGGGCAGGACGAGCAGTACTTC. Its protein is CASSLRLAGGQDEQYF.

J is TRBJ2-1 and V is TRBV6-5; 10 bases are shared with TRBD2. The CDR3 is 14 amino acids. Germline values: CDR1 MNHEY, CDR2 SVGAGI. V was clipped by 6 bases and J by 9 bases; unmatched bases: 8. CDR3 DNA sequence: TGTGCCAGCAGACAAGCGGGAGGGCCTGCTGAGCAGTTCTTC. Translating it yields CASRQAGGPAEQFF.

The chain carries TRBV5-4 and TRBJ2-2; 9 bases fit TRBD2. From germline, CDR1 is SGHNT and CDR2 YYREEE (reference sequence). This CDR3 is 16 amino acids long. J gave up 7 bases and V 3 bases, and 10 bases lay outside the gene matches. In DNA, the CDR3 is TGTGCCAGCAGCTCGATTAGCGGGAGAGACGGCGGGGAGCTGTTTTTT. Amino acid sequence: CASSSISGRDGGELFF.

This rearrangement joins TRBV2 to TRBJ1-4; possibly TRBD1 for D (5 bases). Germline loops: CDR1 SNHLY, CDR2 FYNNEI. The CDR3 contains 15 residues. With 6 bases removed from V and 1 base from J, the gap between germline ends came to 12 bases. CDR3 sequence (DNA): TGTGCCAGCAGGGAACCGACAGAAACTAATGAAAAACTGTTTTTT. This encodes CASREPTETNEKLFF.